This T cell receptor beta chain was sequenced during a study of CD8+CD57+ T cells in acquired aplastic anemia. In the study overall: Sorted CD4+ and CD8+ cells gave an average of about 3 ug of DNA. The study, taken as a whole, reports: Patients were compared with controls for CD8+ Simpson's diversity, and no significant difference emerged.

Note on this clonotype: The antigen remains unidentified.

The CDR3 is made up of 14 amino acids. Germline V gene sequence: CDR1 MGHDK, CDR2 SYGVNS. Germline trimming cut 7 bases from V and 5 bases from J; bases unmatched to any gene: 4. Genomic DNA provided the template from which TCR beta VDJ and CDR3 profiles were obtained. TCRdb passed the reads through MiXCR, listing each CDR3 protein once. Of about 130,000 distinct CDR3 sequences in the sample, roughly 50% were seen once. Sequenced input: sorted CD4+, CD8+, or CD8+CD57+ T cells (not recorded which) from PBMCs. This TCR was recovered from a human donor in good health, serving as a control. The V gene is TRBV25-1, the J gene TRBJ1-6; TRBD1 matches 8 bases. This chain's CDR3 is CASKGTGDNSPLHF. The CDR3 region has the DNA TGTGCCAGCAAGGGGACAGGCGATAATTCACCCCTCCACTTT.